The rows below give T cell receptor beta chains drawn from one sample of a study of OX40 agonist ivuxolimab in advanced cancers. The method was immunoSEQ multiplex PCR; TCRdb's version includes in-frame clones alone and lacks a portion of them. The data contain tens of thousands of clones, around nine tenths of them singletons. Sequencing was performed on CD4+ or CD8+ T cells sorted from blood, taken in a trial of the OX40 agonist ivuxolimab. These receptors came from an adult with an advanced solid tumor such as melanoma, head and neck, liver or kidney cancer. Both conserved end residues are part of each CDR3. The D gene is left open where the match is weak. Size is omitted from some rows. Given values are once, few, many or a class for expanded clones.

abundance	j_gene	len	d_gene	v_gene	CDR3nt	CDR3aa
once	TRBJ2-2	16	-	TRBV5-1	TGCGCCAGCAGCTTGGGGGCGAGGACGAACACCGGGGAGCTGTTTTTT	CASSLGARTNTGELFF
-	TRBJ2-7	12	-	TRBV2	TGTGCCAGCACCACAATTGAGACTTGGCAGTACTTC	CASTTIETWQYF
-	TRBJ2-7	14	TRBD1	TRBV19	TGTGCCAGTACCGCGGACAGGGGAGGTTACGAGCAGTACTTC	CASTADRGGYEQYF
-	TRBJ2-7	14	-	TRBV29-1	TGCAGCGTTGATTTGGGCGCCGGGGGCTACGAGCAGTACTTC	CSVDLGAGGYEQYF
-	TRBJ1-5	15	TRBD1	TRBV5-1	TGCGCCAGCAGCTTACAGGGGGCGGTTAATCAGCCCCAGCATTTT	CASSLQGAVNQPQHF
once	TRBJ2-2	16	TRBD1	TRBV15	TGTGCCACCAGCTCCCAGGGGGCGATGAACACCGGGGAGCTGTTTTTT	CATSSQGAMNTGELFF
-	TRBJ2-1	15	-	TRBV27	TGTGCCAGCAGTTTGAGGCGGGCAGAAGGTAATGAGCAGTTCTTC	CASSLRRAEGNEQFF
-	TRBJ1-3	14	-	TRBV7-8	TGTGCCAGCAGCCCCTTCAATTCTGGAAACACCATATATTTT	CASSPFNSGNTIYF
few	TRBJ2-7	17	-	TRBV10-1	TGCGCCAGCAGTGAGTCGATCGAGAAGCGGAGCTCCTACGAGCAGTACTTC	CASSESIEKRSSYEQYF
-	TRBJ1-1	14	TRBD1	TRBV18	TGTGCCAGCTCGCCGACAGGGGGGTCCACTGAAGCTTTCTTT	CASSPTGGSTEAFF
-	TRBJ1-6	15	-	TRBV7-9	TGTGCCAGCAGCTTAACAGGGCCGACTAATTCACCCCTCCACTTT	CASSLTGPTNSPLHF
-	TRBJ2-6	14	-	TRBV2	TGTGCCAGCATGAGAACAGCTGGGGCCAACGTCCTGACTTTC	CASMRTAGANVLTF
-	TRBJ2-3	15	-	TRBV10-3	TGTGCCACGAAACCATTAGCGGAGTCCAGGGATACGCAGTATTTT	CATKPLAESRDTQYF
-	TRBJ2-3	14	-	TRBV6-4	TGTGCCAGCAGTGCCGGGGACCGACGCGATACGCAGTATTTT	CASSAGDRRDTQYF
few	TRBJ2-7	15	TRBD2	TRBV10-3	TGTGCCATCAGTCACACTAGCGGGAGTGAGGACGAGCAGTACTTC	CAISHTSGSEDEQYF
-	TRBJ2-3	16	TRBD2	TRBV18	TGTGCCAGCTCACCACCGTCTAGCGGGAGGGCAGATACGCAGTATTTT	CASSPPSSGRADTQYF
-	TRBJ2-7	17	TRBD2	TRBV5-6	TGTGCCAGCAGCTTCCCGGGACTAGCGGCCAGCACCTACGAGCAGTACTTC	CASSFPGLAASTYEQYF
-	TRBJ2-6	15	TRBD2	TRBV28	TGTGCCACGACTAGCGGGAGTTCTGGGGCCAACGTCCTGACTTTC	CATTSGSSGANVLTF
-	TRBJ2-7	16	TRBD2	TRBV6-1	TGTGCCAGCAGTGAAGCAGGGACTAGCGGGAGATACGAGCAGTACTTC	CASSEAGTSGRYEQYF
-	TRBJ1-2	15	-	TRBV7-2	TGTGCCAGCAGCTTACCCGGGGCGAGGGCGTATGGCTACACCTTC	CASSLPGARAYGYTF
-	TRBJ2-2	14	-	TRBV5-1	TGCGCCAGCAGCGTACTAACAGGCACCGGGGAGCTGTTTTTT	CASSVLTGTGELFF
-	TRBJ1-1	12	TRBD1	TRBV29-1	TGCAGCGCTGGACAGGGGAACACTGAAGCTTTCTTT	CSAGQGNTEAFF
once	TRBJ1-3	12	-	TRBV7-2	TGTGCCAGCACCCGACCTGGAAACACCATATATTTT	CASTRPGNTIYF
-	TRBJ2-1	13	-	TRBV2	TGTGCCAGCAGTGATAACTCGCCGGATGAGCAGTTCTTC	CASSDNSPDEQFF
-	TRBJ2-2	14	-	TRBV11-1	TGTGCCAGCAGCGAACAGGGGAACACCGGGGAGCTGTTTTTT	CASSEQGNTGELFF
few	TRBJ1-5	13	-	TRBV30	TGTGCCTGGAGTGCCAGGGGCAATCAGCCCCAGCATTTT	CAWSARGNQPQHF
-	TRBJ2-2	15	TRBD2	TRBV4-1	TGCGCCACCAAGGGGACTAGCGGGATAACCGGGGAGCTGTTTTTT	CATKGTSGITGELFF
-	TRBJ2-1	16	TRBD2	TRBV28	TGTGCCAGCAGGCAGGGACTAGCGGAGCCCTACAATGAGCAGTTCTTC	CASRQGLAEPYNEQFF
-	TRBJ2-7	13	-	TRBV5-8	TGTGCCAGCAGTAGAGGGAGGACCTACGAGCAGTACTTC	CASSRGRTYEQYF
-	TRBJ2-2	14	-	TRBV10-1	TGCGCCAGCAGTGTTGGAGGTGGCCCCGGGGAGCTGTTTTTT	CASSVGGGPGELFF
-	TRBJ2-1	13	-	TRBV7-3	TGTGCCAGGGGGCGTACTTCCTACAATGAGCAGTTCTTC	CARGRTSYNEQFF
once	TRBJ1-3	16	TRBD1	TRBV11-2	TGTGCCAGCAGCTTAGATTTGACAGGGGCCGGAAACACCATATATTTT	CASSLDLTGAGNTIYF
-	TRBJ2-3	12	-	TRBV10-1	TGCGCCAGCAGTTCAAGCACAGATACGCAGTATTTT	CASSSSTDTQYF
-	TRBJ2-7	15	-	TRBV5-1	TGCGCCAGCAGCTTGGAGTACAGGATGATCGACGAGCAGTACTTC	CASSLEYRMIDEQYF
once	TRBJ2-5	16	TRBD1	TRBV5-1	TGCGCCAGCAGCTCCCAACCCATGACAGGGGGAGAGACCCAGTACTTC	CASSSQPMTGGETQYF
-	TRBJ2-2	18	TRBD2	TRBV5-4	TGTGCCAGCAGCTTGAGGGCTAGCGGGCTCCCCGTTGGCGGGGAGCTGTTTTTT	CASSLRASGLPVGGELFF
once	TRBJ2-6	16	-	TRBV10-3	TGTGCCATCAGTGCGGCGGGTCTCTCTGGGGCCAACGTCCTGACTTTC	CAISAAGLSGANVLTF
-	TRBJ1-3	16	TRBD1	TRBV30	TGTGCCTGGACCCGACAGGGAGTCCTTTCTGGAAACACCATATATTTT	CAWTRQGVLSGNTIYF
-	TRBJ2-7	14	TRBD2	TRBV5-5	TGTGCCAGCAGCGCGGGCGGGAGAAACTACGAGCAGTACTTC	CASSAGGRNYEQYF
once	TRBJ2-2	14	-	TRBV7-3	TGTGCCAGCAGCTTAATTTCCCTCACCGGGGAGCTGTTTTTT	CASSLISLTGELFF
-	TRBJ2-6	17	-	TRBV5-1	TGCGCCAGCAGCCCGGGGCCTCTAACCCCTGGGGCCAACGTCCTGACTTTC	CASSPGPLTPGANVLTF
-	TRBJ1-1	13	-	TRBV5-1	TGCGCCAGCAGCTTTGGAGGGAACACTGAAGCTTTCTTT	CASSFGGNTEAFF
once	TRBJ1-1	13	-	TRBV27	TGTGCCAGCAGTTTATTGGTGAACACTGAAGCTTTCTTT	CASSLLVNTEAFF
-	TRBJ1-5	12	-	TRBV19	TGTGCCAGTAGAGCCAAGGGACAGCCCCAGCATTTT	CASRAKGQPQHF
-	TRBJ1-2	13	-	TRBV11-2	TGTGCCAGCAGCCCAACGTTTGACTATGGCTACACCTTC	CASSPTFDYGYTF
-	TRBJ2-3	18	TRBD1	TRBV14	TGTGCCAGCAGTCATCCCGGGACAGCGACGGCGAGCACAGATACGCAGTATTTT	CASSHPGTATASTDTQYF
-	TRBJ1-1	14	TRBD1	TRBV6-1	TGTGCCAGCAGTGACGTCAGGGGGATGACTGAAGCTTTCTTT	CASSDVRGMTEAFF
-	TRBJ2-7	12	-	TRBV30	TGTGCCTGGAGGGGCGGATCCTACGAGCAGTACTTC	CAWRGGSYEQYF
-	TRBJ1-2	15	-	TRBV18	TGTGCCAGCTCACCGGGTACAGGTCCTAACTATGGCTACACCTTC	CASSPGTGPNYGYTF
once	TRBJ2-7	13	-	TRBV6-5	TGTGCCAGCAGAAAAGGCAGAAACTACGAGCAGTACTTC	CASRKGRNYEQYF